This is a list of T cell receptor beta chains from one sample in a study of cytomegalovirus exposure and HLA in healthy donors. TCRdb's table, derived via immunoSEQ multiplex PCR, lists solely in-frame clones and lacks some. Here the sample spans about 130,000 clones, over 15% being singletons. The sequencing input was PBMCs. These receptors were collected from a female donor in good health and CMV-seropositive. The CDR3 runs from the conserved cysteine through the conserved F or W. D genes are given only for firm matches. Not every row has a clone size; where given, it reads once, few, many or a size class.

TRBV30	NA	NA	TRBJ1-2	TGTGCCTGGAATGGGGGGGGCGGGGGCTACACCTTC	CAWNGGGGGYTF
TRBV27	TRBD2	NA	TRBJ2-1	TGTGCCAGCAGTCTAAGACTAGCGGGAGGTTGGTATGACAATGAGCAGTTCTTC	CASSLRLAGGWYDNEQFF
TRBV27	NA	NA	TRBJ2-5	TGTGCCAGCAGTTCCTACGGGACTGAAGAGACCCAGTACTTC	CASSSYGTEETQYF
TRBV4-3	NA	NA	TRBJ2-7	TGCGCCAGCAGCCAAGGTCTGAGCGAGTACGGCCACGAGCAGTACTTC	CASSQGLSEYGHEQYF
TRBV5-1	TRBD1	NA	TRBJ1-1	TGCGCCAGCAGCCAGGAACAGGGGTCAACCTGGGGCACTGAAGCTTTCTTT	CASSQEQGSTWGTEAFF
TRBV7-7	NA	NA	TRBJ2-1	TGTGCTAGCAGCTTAGTGAGAAGCGGCGAGCAGTTCTTC	CASSLVRSGEQFF
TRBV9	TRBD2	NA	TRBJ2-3	TGTGCCAGCAGCGTAGAGGGACTAGGAACCGATACGCAGTATTTT	CASSVEGLGTDTQYF
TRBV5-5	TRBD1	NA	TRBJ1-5	TGTGCCAGCAGCTTGGGGGCCCGGGGACAGGGGAAAGGGCAGCCCCAGCATTTT	CASSLGARGQGKGQPQHF
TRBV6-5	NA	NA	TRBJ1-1	TGTGCCAGCAGTTCTCCACTACGGCGGACTGAAGCTTTCTTT	CASSSPLRRTEAFF
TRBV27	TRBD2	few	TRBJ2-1	TGTGCCAGCAGCCAAACTAGCGGATCCTACAATGAGCAGTTCTTC	CASSQTSGSYNEQFF
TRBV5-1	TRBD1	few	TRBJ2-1	TGCGCCAGCAGCTTGGGGACAGGGGGGTACAATGAGCAGTTCTTC	CASSLGTGGYNEQFF
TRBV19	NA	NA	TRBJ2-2	TGTGCCTCCACCTATGGCGAGGGCACCGGGGAGCTGTTTTTT	CASTYGEGTGELFF
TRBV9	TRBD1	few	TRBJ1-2	TGTGCCAGCAGCGTAGGGATCTATAGACAGGGGACTAACTATGGCTACACCTTC	CASSVGIYRQGTNYGYTF
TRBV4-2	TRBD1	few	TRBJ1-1	TGTGCCAGCAGCCACCTGGGACAGACGAACACTGAAGCTTTCTTT	CASSHLGQTNTEAFF
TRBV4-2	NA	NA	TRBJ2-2	TGTGCCAGCAGCCAAGAGACAGGAGGCACCGGGGAGCTGTTTTTT	CASSQETGGTGELFF
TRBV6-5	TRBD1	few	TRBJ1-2	TGTGCCAGCAGTCAAAGACAGGGTCATGGCTACACCTTC	CASSQRQGHGYTF
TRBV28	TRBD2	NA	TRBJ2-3	TGTGCCAGCCACCCTGGGGGGACTAGAAAGCAGTATTTT	CASHPGGTRKQYF
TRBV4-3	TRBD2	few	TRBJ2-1	TGCGCCAGCAGCCGCGGACTAGCGGTTGGGTACAATGAGCAGTTCTTC	CASSRGLAVGYNEQFF
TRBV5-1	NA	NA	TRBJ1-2	TGCGCCAGCAGCTTGGCGGGACACCCAGGTGCTAACTATGGCTACACCTTC	CASSLAGHPGANYGYTF
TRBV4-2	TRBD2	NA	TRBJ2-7	TGTGCCAGCAGCTCCGGGACTAGCGGGGGAGGCCTCATCTACGAGCAGTACTTC	CASSSGTSGGGLIYEQYF
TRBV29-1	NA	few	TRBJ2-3	TGCAGCGGGGAGGTCCCACCGGCAGATACGCAGTATTTT	CSGEVPPADTQYF
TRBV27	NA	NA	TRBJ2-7	TGTGCCAGCAGTTTTAACCGGGTTTCCGAGCAGTACTTC	CASSFNRVSEQYF
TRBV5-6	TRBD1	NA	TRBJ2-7	TGTGCCAGCAGCTTGATGGGACAGGCGTACGAGCAGTACTTC	CASSLMGQAYEQYF
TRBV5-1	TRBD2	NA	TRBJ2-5	TGCGCCAGCAGCTTGGTACTAGCGGGGGAAAAAGAGACCCAGTACTTC	CASSLVLAGEKETQYF
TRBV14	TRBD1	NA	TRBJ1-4	TGTGCCAGCAGCCCCGGGACAGGGAATGAAAAACTGTTTTTT	CASSPGTGNEKLFF
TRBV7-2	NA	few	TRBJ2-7	TGTGCCAGCAGCTTAGACAGGCATAACTACGAGCAGTACTTC	CASSLDRHNYEQYF
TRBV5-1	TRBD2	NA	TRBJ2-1	TGCGCCAGCAGCTTGGCCGCTAGCGGGACTTTCTACAATGAGCAGTTCTTC	CASSLAASGTFYNEQFF
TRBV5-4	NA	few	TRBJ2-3	TGTGCCAGCAGCCTTAAGACAGGTTCTAGCACAGATACGCAGTATTTT	CASSLKTGSSTDTQYF
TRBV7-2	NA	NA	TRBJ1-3	TGTGCCAGCAGCTTAGCCCTCGGAAACACCATATATTTT	CASSLALGNTIYF
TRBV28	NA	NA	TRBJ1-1	TGTGCCAGCAGTTCCCACGGGTCCACTGAAGCTTTCTTT	CASSSHGSTEAFF
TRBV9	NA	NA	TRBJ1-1	TGTGCCAGCAGCGTCGGTGTTGTGGGACACCCACCCCCAAACACTGAAGCTTTCTTT	CASSVGVVGHPPPNTEAFF
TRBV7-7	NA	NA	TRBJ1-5	TGTGCTAGCAGCCAGGGACACGGTCAGCCCCAGCATTTT	CASSQGHGQPQHF
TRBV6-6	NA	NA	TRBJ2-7	TGTGCCAGCACTTTAAGGACAGTGCCCTACGAGCAGTACTTC	CASTLRTVPYEQYF
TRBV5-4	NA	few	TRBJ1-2	TGTGCCAGCAGCGTCGGGACATCTCCGTCTGCTAACTATGGCTACACCTTC	CASSVGTSPSANYGYTF
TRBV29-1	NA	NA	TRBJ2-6	TGCAGCGTTATACTCTCTGGGGCCAACGTCCTGACTTTC	CSVILSGANVLTF
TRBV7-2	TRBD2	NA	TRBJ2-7	TGTGCCAGCAGCTTTAAGTCGCGTAGCGGGAACGCCTACGAGCAGTACTTC	CASSFKSRSGNAYEQYF
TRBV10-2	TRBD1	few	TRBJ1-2	TGCGCCAGCAGGCGGGACAGTGATGGCTACACCTTC	CASRRDSDGYTF
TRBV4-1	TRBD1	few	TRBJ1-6	TGCGCCAGCAGCCAGGACAGGGGCTCCTATAATTCACCCCTCCACTTT	CASSQDRGSYNSPLHF
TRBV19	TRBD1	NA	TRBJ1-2	TGTGCCAGTAGTACCCGGGACAGGAACTATGGCTACACCTTC	CASSTRDRNYGYTF
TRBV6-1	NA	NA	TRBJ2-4	TGTGCCAGCAGTGAAGGGCCGGCCAAAAACATTCAGTACTTC	CASSEGPAKNIQYF
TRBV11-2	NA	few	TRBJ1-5	TGTGCCAGCAGCCTAAATTGGAATCAGCCCCAGCATTTT	CASSLNWNQPQHF
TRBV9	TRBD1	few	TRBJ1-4	TGTGCCAGCAACGTAGGGGGCTCCGAAGAAAAACTGTTTTTT	CASNVGGSEEKLFF
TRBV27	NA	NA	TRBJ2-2	TGTGCCAGCAGTTTACACAGAGCCATCGGGGAGCTGTTTTTT	CASSLHRAIGELFF